This paragraph reports one TCR beta chain. Its specificity is unknown. This record comes from a study of cytomegalovirus exposure and HLA in healthy donors. About the study: In an early release, HLA-typed donors contributed roughly 85 million unique TCR sequences.

J lost 2 bases, V lost 6 bases, and 10 bases had no gene match. The germline gives CDR1 MDHEN, CDR2 SYDVKM. The CDR3 loop spans 16 amino acids. Findings and limits, study-wide: Specificity of a few CMV-associated chains for CMV antigens was verified in vitro.

The primer mix had 60 Vbeta and 13 Jbeta primers. Generated by immunoSEQ multiplex PCR, the TCRdb table keeps only in-frame clones and is missing some. The sample lists 130,000 to 150,000 clones, about 85% occurring once. The sequence derives from a boy aged 2 to 9 in good health and CMV-seronegative. The sequencing sample was made of PBMCs. The V call is TRBV28, the J call TRBJ1-5; 7 bases are shared with TRBD1. Here the CDR3 DNA reads TGTGCCAGCAGCCTTCAGACTACAGGGGGCAATCAGCCCCAGCATTTT. Encoded protein: CASSLQTTGGNQPQHF.